The subject of this entry is one TCR beta chain. The data were obtained in a study of blood T cell repertoires in COVID-19. About the research overall: T cells, B-cell-depleted T cells, or PBMCs supplied cDNA or gDNA.

The ends were cut back, 9 bases at V and 4 bases at J, with 12 bases in the middle. The CDR3 loop spans 13 amino acids. CDR1 is KGHDR and CDR2 is SFDVKD in the germline V gene. Recruits, aged about 18 to 95 years, lived in some 25 US areas. Participants had their cohort set by participant-reported clinical history. Data came from immunoSEQ multiplex PCR; TCRdb stores just in-frame clones and leaves some out. This table has 310,000 or so clones, approximately 90% appearing once. The rearrangement uses TRBV24-1 and TRBJ2-1; a weak D match, TRBD1 (6 bases). This clonotype was sampled from a woman in her thirties who had recovered from COVID-19. What was sequenced was PBMCs or T cells enriched from blood (not recorded which). CDR3 loop: CATRDQGYNEQFF. The CDR3 DNA sequence: TGTGCCACCCGGGACCAGGGGTACAATGAGCAGTTCTTC.